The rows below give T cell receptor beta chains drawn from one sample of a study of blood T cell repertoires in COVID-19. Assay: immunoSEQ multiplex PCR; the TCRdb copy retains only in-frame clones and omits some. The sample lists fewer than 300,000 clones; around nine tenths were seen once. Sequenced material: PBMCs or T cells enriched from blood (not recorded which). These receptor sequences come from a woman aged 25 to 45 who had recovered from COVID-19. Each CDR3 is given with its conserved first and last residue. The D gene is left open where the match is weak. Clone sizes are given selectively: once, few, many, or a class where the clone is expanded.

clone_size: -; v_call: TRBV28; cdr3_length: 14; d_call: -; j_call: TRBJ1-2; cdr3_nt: TGTGCCAGCAGGGGCAGAGGTGGGGCTTATGGCTACACCTTC; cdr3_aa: CASRGRGGAYGYTF
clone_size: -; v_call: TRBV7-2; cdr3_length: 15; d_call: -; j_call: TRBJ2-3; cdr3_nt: TGTGCCAGCAGCTTACCGACAGTTATGAGAGATACGCAGTATTTT; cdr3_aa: CASSLPTVMRDTQYF
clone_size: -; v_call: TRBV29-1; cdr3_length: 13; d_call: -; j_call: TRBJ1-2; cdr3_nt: TGCAGCGTTGAAGATCTAGCAGCTGATGGCTACACCTTC; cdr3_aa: CSVEDLAADGYTF
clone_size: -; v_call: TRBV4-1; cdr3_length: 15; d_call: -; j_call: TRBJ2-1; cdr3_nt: TGCGCCAGCAGCCCAAGGTACGACTCATACAATGAGCAGTTCTTC; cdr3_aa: CASSPRYDSYNEQFF
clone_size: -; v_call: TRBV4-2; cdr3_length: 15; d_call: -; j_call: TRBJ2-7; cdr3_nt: TGTGCCAGCAGCCAAGAGGCGGGACTTCAATACGAGCAGTACTTC; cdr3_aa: CASSQEAGLQYEQYF
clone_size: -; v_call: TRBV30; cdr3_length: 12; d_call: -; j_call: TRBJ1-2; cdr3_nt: TGTGCCTGGAGTGCTCGGCCTAGGGGCTACACCTTC; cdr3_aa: CAWSARPRGYTF
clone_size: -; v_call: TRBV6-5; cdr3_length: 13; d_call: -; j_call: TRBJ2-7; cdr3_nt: TGTGCCAGCAGTAACCGGGACATCTACGAGCAGTACTTC; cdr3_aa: CASSNRDIYEQYF
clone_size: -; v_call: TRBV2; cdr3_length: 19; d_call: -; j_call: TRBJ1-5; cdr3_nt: TGTGCCAGCAGTGAATCCCCTGCGGCAGGGAAGAATCGCAATCAGCCCCAGCATTTT; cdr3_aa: CASSESPAAGKNRNQPQHF
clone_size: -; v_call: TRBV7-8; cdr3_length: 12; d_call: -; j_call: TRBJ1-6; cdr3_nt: TGTGCCAGCAGCTACGCAGAAGCACCCCTCCACTTT; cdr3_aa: CASSYAEAPLHF
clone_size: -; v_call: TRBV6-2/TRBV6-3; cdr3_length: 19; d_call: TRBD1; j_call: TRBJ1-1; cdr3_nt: TGTGCCAGCAGTTACCTTACCGGTGCGGGACAGGGCCAGAACACTGAAGCTTTCTTT; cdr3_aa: CASSYLTGAGQGQNTEAFF
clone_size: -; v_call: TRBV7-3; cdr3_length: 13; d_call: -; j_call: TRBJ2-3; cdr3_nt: TGTGCCAGCAGCTCTACGGAGGAGGATACGCAGTATTTT; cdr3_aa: CASSSTEEDTQYF
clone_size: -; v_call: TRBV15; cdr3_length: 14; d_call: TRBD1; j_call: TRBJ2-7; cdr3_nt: TGTGCCACCAGGGGACAGGACAACCTCTACGAGCAGTACTTC; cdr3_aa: CATRGQDNLYEQYF
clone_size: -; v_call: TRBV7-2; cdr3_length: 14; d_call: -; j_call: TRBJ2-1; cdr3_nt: TGTGCCAGCAGCTACTCCTCCAGCGGGAATGAGCAGTTCTTC; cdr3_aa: CASSYSSSGNEQFF
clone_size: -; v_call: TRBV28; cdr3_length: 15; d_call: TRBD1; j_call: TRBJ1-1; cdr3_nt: TGTGCCAGCAGTCCGGGGGACAGGGGGCTCCCTGAAGCTTTCTTT; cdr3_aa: CASSPGDRGLPEAFF
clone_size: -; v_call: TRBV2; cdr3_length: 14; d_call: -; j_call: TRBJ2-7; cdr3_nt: TGTGCCAGCACACTATTATCGGTTTACGACGAGCAGTACTTC; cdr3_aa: CASTLLSVYDEQYF
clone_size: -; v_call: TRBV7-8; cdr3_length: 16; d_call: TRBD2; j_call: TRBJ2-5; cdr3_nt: TGTGCCAGCTCGGGACTAGCGGGAGGTTGGGGAGAGACCCAGTACTTC; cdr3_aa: CASSGLAGGWGETQYF
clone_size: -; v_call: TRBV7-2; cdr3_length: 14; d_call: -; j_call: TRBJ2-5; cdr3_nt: TGTGCCAGCAGCTTAAGCTACCGGCAAGAGACCCAGTACTTC; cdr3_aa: CASSLSYRQETQYF
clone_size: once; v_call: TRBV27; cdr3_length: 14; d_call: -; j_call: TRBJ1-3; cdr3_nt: TGTGCCAGCAGTTTTTCAGGGAATGGAAACACCATATATTTT; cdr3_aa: CASSFSGNGNTIYF
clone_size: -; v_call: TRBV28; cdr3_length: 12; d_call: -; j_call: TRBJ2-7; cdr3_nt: TGTGCCAGCAGATATCAGGAATACGAGCAGTACTTC; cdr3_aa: CASRYQEYEQYF
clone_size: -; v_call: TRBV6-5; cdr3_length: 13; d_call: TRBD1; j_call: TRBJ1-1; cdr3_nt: TGTGCCAGCAAGGACAGGGGAAGGTCTGAAGCTTTCTTT; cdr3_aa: CASKDRGRSEAFF
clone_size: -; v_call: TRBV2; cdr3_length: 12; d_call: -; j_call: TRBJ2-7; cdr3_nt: TGTGCCAGCTGTCGGGACACTTACGAGCAGTACTTC; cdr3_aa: CASCRDTYEQYF
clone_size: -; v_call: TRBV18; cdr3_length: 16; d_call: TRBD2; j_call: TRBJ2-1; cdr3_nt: TGTGCCAGCTCACCTGAAACTAGCGGGAGGGAGAATGAGCAGTTCTTC; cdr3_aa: CASSPETSGRENEQFF
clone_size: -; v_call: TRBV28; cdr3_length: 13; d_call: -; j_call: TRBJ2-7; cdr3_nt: TGTGCCAGCATGGGGACACCGACCTACGAGCAGTACTTC; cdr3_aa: CASMGTPTYEQYF
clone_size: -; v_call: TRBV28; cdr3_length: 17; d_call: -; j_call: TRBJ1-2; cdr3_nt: TGTGCCAGCAACCACGGGGAGGGGACACAACTGGGCTATGGCTACACCTTC; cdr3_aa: CASNHGEGTQLGYGYTF
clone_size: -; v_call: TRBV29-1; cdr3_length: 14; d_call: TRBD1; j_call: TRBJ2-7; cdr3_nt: TGCAGCGTAGTTCCGGGACAGGGAACCTACGAGCAGTACTTC; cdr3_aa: CSVVPGQGTYEQYF
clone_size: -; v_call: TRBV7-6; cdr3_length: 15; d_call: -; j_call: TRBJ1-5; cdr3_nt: TGTGCCAGCAGCCCTGGCGGGGGGGAGGGTCAGCCCCAGCATTTT; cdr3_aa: CASSPGGGEGQPQHF
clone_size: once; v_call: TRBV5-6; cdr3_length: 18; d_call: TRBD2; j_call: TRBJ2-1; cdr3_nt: TGTGCCAGCAGCGAACTAGCGGGAGGGGGTATCTCCTACAATGGGCAGTTCTTC; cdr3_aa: CASSELAGGGISYNGQFF
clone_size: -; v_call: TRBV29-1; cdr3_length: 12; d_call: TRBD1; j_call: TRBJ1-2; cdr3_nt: TGCAGCGTTGGGGGACAGATCTATGGCTACACCTTC; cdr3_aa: CSVGGQIYGYTF
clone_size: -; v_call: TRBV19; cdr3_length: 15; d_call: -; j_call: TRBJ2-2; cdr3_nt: TGTGCCAGTAGTACCGACAGGATCAACACCGGGGAGCTGTTTTTT; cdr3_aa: CASSTDRINTGELFF
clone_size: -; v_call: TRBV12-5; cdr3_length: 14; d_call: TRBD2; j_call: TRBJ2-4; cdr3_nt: TGTGCCGGTCTGGGGGGGGAGGCCAAAAACATTCAGTACTTC; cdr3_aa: CAGLGGEAKNIQYF
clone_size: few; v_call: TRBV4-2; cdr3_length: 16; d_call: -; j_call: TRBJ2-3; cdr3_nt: TGTGCCAGCAGCCGAACAGAAGGAGGGCCGTCAGATACGCAGTATTTT; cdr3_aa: CASSRTEGGPSDTQYF
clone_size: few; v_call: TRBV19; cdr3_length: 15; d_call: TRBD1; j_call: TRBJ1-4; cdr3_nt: TGTGCCAGTAGTTCTTGGGGACAGAGTTATGAAAAACTGTTTTTT; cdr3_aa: CASSSWGQSYEKLFF
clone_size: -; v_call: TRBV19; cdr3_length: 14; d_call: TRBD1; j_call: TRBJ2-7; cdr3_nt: TGTGCCAGTAGCCCTCTCCGGACAGGGGGTGAGCAGTACTTC; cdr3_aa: CASSPLRTGGEQYF
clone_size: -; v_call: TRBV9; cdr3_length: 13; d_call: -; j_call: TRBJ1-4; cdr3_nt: TGTGCCAGCAGCGTAGGGGCCCATGAAAAACTGTTTTTT; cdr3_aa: CASSVGAHEKLFF
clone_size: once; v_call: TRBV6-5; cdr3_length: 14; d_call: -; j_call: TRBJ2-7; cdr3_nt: TGTGCCAGCACCCGGGACTTCCAGGCCTACGAGCAGTACTTC; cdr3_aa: CASTRDFQAYEQYF
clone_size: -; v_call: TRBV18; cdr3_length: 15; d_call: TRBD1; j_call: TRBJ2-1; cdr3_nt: TGTGCCAGCTCGGGACAGGGGCAGATCCTCAATGAGCAGTTCTTC; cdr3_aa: CASSGQGQILNEQFF
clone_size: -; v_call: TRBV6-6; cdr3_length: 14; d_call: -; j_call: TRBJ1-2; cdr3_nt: TGTGCCAGCAGTTACTCGAGCCCTAACTATGGCTACACCTTC; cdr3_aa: CASSYSSPNYGYTF
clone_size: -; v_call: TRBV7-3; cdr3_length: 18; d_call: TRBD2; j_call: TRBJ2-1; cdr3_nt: TGTGCCAGCAGCTTAAATCCAGCGGGAGGGCCTCTGGGGGGTGAGCAGTTCTTC; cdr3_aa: CASSLNPAGGPLGGEQFF
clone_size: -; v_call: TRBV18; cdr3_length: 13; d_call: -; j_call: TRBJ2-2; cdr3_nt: TGTGCCAGCTCACCACAACCGGGCGGGGAGCTGTTTTTT; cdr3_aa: CASSPQPGGELFF
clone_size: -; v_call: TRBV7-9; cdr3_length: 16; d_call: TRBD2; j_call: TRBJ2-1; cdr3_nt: TGTGCCAGCAGCTTGACGACTAGCGGGAGTAGGAATGAGCAGTTCTTC; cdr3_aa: CASSLTTSGSRNEQFF
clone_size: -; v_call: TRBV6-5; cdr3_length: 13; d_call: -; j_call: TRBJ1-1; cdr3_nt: TGTGCCAGCAGTTATTCCAGGGGTCCCGAAGCTTTCTTT; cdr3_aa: CASSYSRGPEAFF
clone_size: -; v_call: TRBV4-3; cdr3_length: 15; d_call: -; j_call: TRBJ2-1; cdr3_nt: TGCGCCAGCAGCCGGGACACTTTCTCCTACAATGAGCAGTTCTTC; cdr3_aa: CASSRDTFSYNEQFF